This T cell receptor beta chain comes out of a study of T-cell memory formation after mild COVID-19. About the research overall: Each donor largely had its own TCR clusters. Notes on the study in general: Pre-infection memory carried some responding clones, suggesting that cross-reactive memory joined. Mainly CM and EM harbored the contracting CD4+ clones; mainly EMRA harbored the CD8+ ones.

For this clonotype: What it binds is unknown.

From the 5' RACE reads, TCRdb called clonotypes with MiXCR, one entry per CDR3 protein. This sample has 500,000 to 650,000 distinct CDR3 sequences, with roughly 21% found just once. The germline V gene has CDR1 SGHRS and CDR2 YFSETQ. Deletions cut 4 bases from V and 3 bases from J, with 10 bases between. This CDR3 region has 14 residues. Sequencing input: PBMCs or a T cell subset sorted from them (not recorded which). This chain connects TRBV5-1 to TRBJ2-2; D is unresolved. The clonotype comes from an adult woman who had mild COVID-19 (a few samples of this study predate the infection). Cell type and time point are not known. CDR3 region: CASSPGWDTGELFF. The CDR3 nucleotides read TGCGCCAGCAGCCCCGGTTGGGACACCGGGGAGCTGTTTTTT.